The rows below give T cell receptor beta chains drawn from one sample of a study of cytomegalovirus exposure and HLA in healthy donors. Assay used: immunoSEQ multiplex PCR; TCRdb lists only in-frame clones, some missing. Found here are roughly 92,000 clones, around 80% of them singletons; the top ten hold roughly a quarter. Source material: PBMCs. The receptor source for this set is a woman between 50 and 59 years old in good health and CMV-seropositive. CDR3s include the opening cysteine and the closing phenylalanine or tryptophan. The order of the fields is V gene, J gene, D gene, clone size, CDR3 DNA, CDR3 protein. A D gene is named only where the DNA matches it firmly. A row's size may be missing; if present it is once, few, many or a size class.

V gene: TRBV9
J gene: TRBJ2-1
D gene: NA
clone size: once
CDR3 DNA: TGTGCCAGCAGCGTAGGTGCTAGGTTCGATAATGAGCAGTTCTTC
CDR3 protein: CASSVGARFDNEQFF

V gene: TRBV10-2
J gene: TRBJ2-7
D gene: NA
clone size: few
CDR3 DNA: TGCGCCAGCAGTGATTACTACGAGCAGTACTTC
CDR3 protein: CASSDYYEQYF

V gene: TRBV5-4
J gene: TRBJ2-7
D gene: NA
clone size: few
CDR3 DNA: TGTGCCAGCAGCCTGAGCTCCTACGAGCAGTACTTC
CDR3 protein: CASSLSSYEQYF

V gene: TRBV6-1
J gene: TRBJ2-5
D gene: TRBD2
clone size: NA
CDR3 DNA: TGTGCCAGCAGTAGACTAGCGGAACAAGAGACCCAGTACTTC
CDR3 protein: CASSRLAEQETQYF

V gene: TRBV10-3
J gene: TRBJ2-1
D gene: TRBD2
clone size: NA
CDR3 DNA: TGTGCCATCCTCTTAGCGGGGGGGCTGGGGAATGAGCAGTTCTTC
CDR3 protein: CAILLAGGLGNEQFF

V gene: TRBV5-5
J gene: TRBJ1-3
D gene: TRBD1
clone size: few
CDR3 DNA: TGTGCCAGCAGCTTGGGACAGGGGGCCGTCTCTGGAAACACCATATATTTT
CDR3 protein: CASSLGQGAVSGNTIYF

V gene: TRBV10-2
J gene: TRBJ1-2
D gene: NA
clone size: NA
CDR3 DNA: TGCGCCAGCAGTGAGAGAGGGATGGAGGATGGCTACACCTTC
CDR3 protein: CASSERGMEDGYTF

V gene: TRBV6-1
J gene: TRBJ1-5
D gene: NA
clone size: NA
CDR3 DNA: TGTGCCAGCAGTGAAGTGGCAGGCCCAGGGCCCCAGCATTTT
CDR3 protein: CASSEVAGPGPQHF

V gene: TRBV5-1
J gene: TRBJ2-2
D gene: NA
clone size: NA
CDR3 DNA: TGCGCCAGCAGCGTCCGGGACACGAGATCTACCGGGGAGCTGTTTTTT
CDR3 protein: CASSVRDTRSTGELFF

V gene: TRBV6-4
J gene: TRBJ2-5
D gene: NA
clone size: NA
CDR3 DNA: TGTGCCAGCAGCCCTGGCCGGGGGGCCGGAGAGACCCAGTACTTC
CDR3 protein: CASSPGRGAGETQYF

V gene: TRBV12-5
J gene: TRBJ2-3
D gene: NA
clone size: NA
CDR3 DNA: TGTGCTAGTGGTTTAGGCCTCAGGGGAAACACAGATACGCAGTATTTT
CDR3 protein: CASGLGLRGNTDTQYF

V gene: TRBV5-1
J gene: TRBJ2-7
D gene: TRBD2
clone size: NA
CDR3 DNA: TGCGCCAGCGGCGGGGGAGGGGTATCCTACGAGCAGTACTTC
CDR3 protein: CASGGGGVSYEQYF

V gene: TRBV2
J gene: TRBJ2-1
D gene: TRBD1
clone size: NA
CDR3 DNA: TGTGCCAGCAGTGAAGGGGGGACAGGGGGCTGGGTTGAGCAGTTCTTC
CDR3 protein: CASSEGGTGGWVEQFF

V gene: TRBV6-5
J gene: TRBJ2-7
D gene: NA
clone size: few
CDR3 DNA: TGTGCCAGCCGCTATCGAAGGGGCCAGAACTACGAGCAGTACTTC
CDR3 protein: CASRYRRGQNYEQYF

V gene: TRBV7-2
J gene: TRBJ1-1
D gene: TRBD1
clone size: NA
CDR3 DNA: TGTGCCAGCAGCTTGTGGACAGGGAACACTGAAGCTTTCTTT
CDR3 protein: CASSLWTGNTEAFF

V gene: TRBV10-1
J gene: TRBJ2-1
D gene: TRBD1
clone size: NA
CDR3 DNA: TGCGCCAGCAGGGGCAGGGGGCGGAAGGGAAATGAGCAGTTCTTC
CDR3 protein: CASRGRGRKGNEQFF

V gene: TRBV11-2
J gene: TRBJ1-6
D gene: TRBD1
clone size: NA
CDR3 DNA: TGTGCCAGCAGCTTAGCGAGTGTGGTAGGGGGCGCCTGGGATTCACCCCTCCACTTT
CDR3 protein: CASSLASVVGGAWDSPLHF

V gene: TRBV18
J gene: TRBJ1-1
D gene: NA
clone size: NA
CDR3 DNA: TGTGCCAGCTCACCTGACCAGAGGACTGAAGCTTTCTTT
CDR3 protein: CASSPDQRTEAFF

V gene: TRBV7-9
J gene: TRBJ1-1
D gene: TRBD1
clone size: NA
CDR3 DNA: TGTGCCAGCAGCTTTTTTGTAGGGGGCTTCGGTGAAGCTTTCTTT
CDR3 protein: CASSFFVGGFGEAFF

V gene: TRBV5-1
J gene: TRBJ2-1
D gene: TRBD2
clone size: few
CDR3 DNA: TGCGCCAGCACCCTAGCGGTAGCGGGGGCCCGCAATGAGCAGTTCTTC
CDR3 protein: CASTLAVAGARNEQFF

V gene: TRBV18
J gene: TRBJ1-1
D gene: NA
clone size: NA
CDR3 DNA: TGTGCCAGCTCACTCGACGAGGGTGCTGAAGCTTTCTTT
CDR3 protein: CASSLDEGAEAFF

V gene: TRBV11-3
J gene: TRBJ2-3
D gene: NA
clone size: few
CDR3 DNA: TGTGCCAGCAGCTTAGCACATTCTAGCACAGATACGCAGTATTTT
CDR3 protein: CASSLAHSSTDTQYF

V gene: TRBV5-8
J gene: TRBJ2-1
D gene: TRBD2
clone size: NA
CDR3 DNA: TGTGCCAGCAGCTCGCCGGGACTAGCGGGTGTCAATGAGCAGTTCTTC
CDR3 protein: CASSSPGLAGVNEQFF

V gene: TRBV6-5
J gene: TRBJ1-2
D gene: NA
clone size: few
CDR3 DNA: TGTGCCAGCAGTTACTCGAGGCGACAGAATGGCTACACCTTC
CDR3 protein: CASSYSRRQNGYTF

V gene: TRBV7-9
J gene: TRBJ2-3
D gene: NA
clone size: NA
CDR3 DNA: TGTTCCAGCAGCTTAGGCACGGGTTTGAGCACAGATACGCAGTATTTT
CDR3 protein: CSSSLGTGLSTDTQYF

V gene: TRBV6-5
J gene: TRBJ1-1
D gene: NA
clone size: few
CDR3 DNA: TGTGCCAGCAGTAGCCATCAGAACACTGAAGCTTTCTTT
CDR3 protein: CASSSHQNTEAFF

V gene: TRBV19
J gene: TRBJ2-3
D gene: NA
clone size: NA
CDR3 DNA: TGTGCCAGTAGTATGAACAGGGCGACAGATACGCAGTATTTT
CDR3 protein: CASSMNRATDTQYF

V gene: TRBV30
J gene: TRBJ1-2
D gene: NA
clone size: NA
CDR3 DNA: TGTGCCTGGGGGGGGGCGGGCGACTATGGCTACACCTTC
CDR3 protein: CAWGGAGDYGYTF

V gene: TRBV14
J gene: TRBJ2-5
D gene: NA
clone size: NA
CDR3 DNA: TGTGCCAGCAGCCCCATTTACATGGCGACCCAGTACTTC
CDR3 protein: CASSPIYMATQYF

V gene: TRBV30
J gene: TRBJ1-2
D gene: NA
clone size: once
CDR3 DNA: TGTGCCTGGAGTGTGCAGGGCCTCTATGGCTACACCTTC
CDR3 protein: CAWSVQGLYGYTF

V gene: TRBV5-1
J gene: TRBJ2-3
D gene: TRBD2
clone size: NA
CDR3 DNA: TGCGCCAGCAGCTTGGTCGGAGCGGGAAGAGCAGATACGCAGTATTTT
CDR3 protein: CASSLVGAGRADTQYF

V gene: TRBV9
J gene: TRBJ2-7
D gene: NA
clone size: few
CDR3 DNA: TGTGCCAGCAGAGGGGACTCCTACGAGCAGTACTTC
CDR3 protein: CASRGDSYEQYF

V gene: TRBV28
J gene: TRBJ1-2
D gene: TRBD1
clone size: NA
CDR3 DNA: TGTGCCAGCAGTCCCGGGACAGGGTATTCTGATGGCTACACCTTC
CDR3 protein: CASSPGTGYSDGYTF

V gene: TRBV11-2
J gene: TRBJ2-1
D gene: NA
clone size: NA
CDR3 DNA: TGTGCCAGCAGCCCCCCCGGGACATCTGAGCAGTTCTTC
CDR3 protein: CASSPPGTSEQFF

V gene: TRBV7-9
J gene: TRBJ1-2
D gene: TRBD1
clone size: NA
CDR3 DNA: TGTGCCAGCAGCCTACAGACAGGGGCATCTTACGGCTACACCTTC
CDR3 protein: CASSLQTGASYGYTF

V gene: TRBV4-1
J gene: TRBJ1-6
D gene: NA
clone size: NA
CDR3 DNA: TGCGCCAGCAGCCATCAGGTAGGGGGACGGTATAATTCACCCCTCCACTTT
CDR3 protein: CASSHQVGGRYNSPLHF

V gene: TRBV5-1
J gene: TRBJ2-2
D gene: NA
clone size: NA
CDR3 DNA: TGCGCCAGCAGCTTTACAGAGACCGGGGAGCTGTTTTTT
CDR3 protein: CASSFTETGELFF

V gene: TRBV7-8
J gene: TRBJ1-6
D gene: NA
clone size: NA
CDR3 DNA: TGTGCCAGCAGCCGGGGGTGGGTGGACCTCCACTTT
CDR3 protein: CASSRGWVDLHF

V gene: TRBV6-5
J gene: TRBJ2-1
D gene: NA
clone size: NA
CDR3 DNA: TGTGCCAGCAGTGAGACTAGGACGCTCAATGAGCAGTTCTTC
CDR3 protein: CASSETRTLNEQFF

V gene: TRBV6-5
J gene: TRBJ1-2
D gene: NA
clone size: NA
CDR3 DNA: TGTGCCAGCAGTTACCTAGGCAACGGGAATGGCTACACCTTC
CDR3 protein: CASSYLGNGNGYTF

V gene: TRBV5-1
J gene: TRBJ1-5
D gene: TRBD1
clone size: NA
CDR3 DNA: TGCGCCAGCAGCATCGGGACAGGGGGCGGCAATCAGCCCCAGCATTTT
CDR3 protein: CASSIGTGGGNQPQHF

V gene: TRBV5-1
J gene: TRBJ2-1
D gene: NA
clone size: NA
CDR3 DNA: TGCGCCAGCAGCTTGATCTTTTCCTACAATGAGCAGTTCTTC
CDR3 protein: CASSLIFSYNEQFF